This TCR beta chain was sequenced for a study of T cells after yellow fever vaccination (dated by TCRdb to the late 2010s). Context from the whole study: Memory subsets (EM, EMRA, CM and Tscm) were sorted on a BD FACS Aria III using CD3, CD45RA, CCR7 and CD95 staining. Memory subsets were sorted on days 0, 15 and 45 and at 18 months after primary vaccination, and on days 0, 15 and 45 after the 30-year booster. Blood was drawn at multiple timepoints before and after primary and secondary immunization, with bulk PBMC replicates and cell subsets isolated. To track T-cell clones before and after primary and booster YFV17D yellow fever vaccination, bulk TCR alpha and beta repertoires were sequenced longitudinally. The SMART-Seq v4 Ultra Low Input RNA kit was used to prepare libraries from fractions with low cell numbers. The cohort comprised two healthy male donors, one aged 18 to 30 and one aged 30 to 39 years. General conclusions and limits of the study: A small fraction of clonotypes appeared in both the CD4 and CD8 compartments, likely as a result of convergent recombination. FACS-sorted repertoires could contain abundant contaminating clonotypes from the bulk population, so computational filtering was required. After the booster, most of the clones that had expanded following primary vaccination were detected again (almost 98% of CD4 and 85% to 90% of CD8), which suggests that memory was broadly maintained. On day 0, almost all vaccine-responding clonotypes were below detection in the sorted memory subsets. The secondary T-cell response was found to be weaker but faster than the primary response, with a peak reached on day 5 rather than on day 15. Because the study included only a couple of donors, the extent to which the findings can be generalized is limited.

This clonotype appeared many times. No qualities accompany the bases; no much larger clone lies one base away. This specimen's treatment or condition label, interpreted: live attenuated yellow fever vaccine strain. A standard Ficoll-Paque protocol was used to isolate PBMCs from peripheral blood. For sorted memory subsets, RNA extraction was done with the RNeasy Micro Kit. TCR cDNA was synthesized by 5'RACE template switching, which introduced a universal primer site and unique molecular identifiers. Priming for cDNA synthesis came from both the TCR alpha and TCR beta constant segments. Library amplification involved two PCR steps, and the second step added sample barcodes and sequencing adapters. Sequencing of libraries was done on Illumina HiSeq 2500 (2x100 bp) or NovaSeq (2x150 bp). The paper's data handling went like this. MIGEC handled demultiplexing of reads and collapsing into UMI consensus sequences, while MiXCR performed V(D)J alignment. Using edgeR on replicate PBMC samples, clonotypes were called vaccine-responding if FDR was below 0.01 and the log2 fold change was above 5 up to day 15. Each bulk clonotype was labeled CD4 or CD8 based on which sequenced repertoire, CD4 or CD8, contained the clonotype at higher abundance. Clonotype frequencies in memory subsets were weighted by FACS-sorted cell numbers to estimate each clone's distribution across memory phenotypes. The public sequencing data were trimmed at Q25 with fastp and processed into clonotypes with MiXCR by TCRdb, which kept only in-frame beta chains. Each CDR3 protein appears once, grouped with its most common genes and DNA. These V and J calls derive from TCRdb rather than the authors' analysis. In all, the sample holds approximately 32,000 distinct CDR3 sequences, and around 6.7% of those were seen once. The ten largest clonotypes hold about 22% of the sample.

V sheds 1 base and J sheds 5 bases, leaving 17 bases between their ends. The CDR1 and CDR2 encoded by the germline V gene are SGHVS and FNYEAQ. CDR3 length: 16 amino acids, cysteine to phenylalanine. Of all the DNA, just the CDR3 is kept, 48 bases in frame from base 1. Source: PBMCs, either bulk or a sorted T-cell subset (CD4+, CD8+, memory, or dextramer-sorted; not recorded which), taken on the day of the first yellow fever vaccination. The receptor was derived from a man aged 18 to 35 who received the YFV17D yellow fever vaccine. The chain employs TRBV7-6 and TRBJ2-5; possibly the D gene is TRBD1, per 6 matching bases. The DNA sequence reads TGTGCCAGCAGCTTAGTGTCCCGACAGGCCAGGGAGACCCAGTACTTC. Its coded protein is CASSLVSRQARETQYF. The reference TRBV7-6 and TRBJ2-5 proteins fill in what lies around the CDR3, so the full variable domain reads GAGVSQSPRYKVTKRGQDVALRCDPISGHVSLYWYRQALGQGPEFLTYFNYEAQQDKSGLPNDRFSAERPEGSISTLTIQRTEQRDSAMYRCASSLVSRQARETQYFGPGTRLLVL.